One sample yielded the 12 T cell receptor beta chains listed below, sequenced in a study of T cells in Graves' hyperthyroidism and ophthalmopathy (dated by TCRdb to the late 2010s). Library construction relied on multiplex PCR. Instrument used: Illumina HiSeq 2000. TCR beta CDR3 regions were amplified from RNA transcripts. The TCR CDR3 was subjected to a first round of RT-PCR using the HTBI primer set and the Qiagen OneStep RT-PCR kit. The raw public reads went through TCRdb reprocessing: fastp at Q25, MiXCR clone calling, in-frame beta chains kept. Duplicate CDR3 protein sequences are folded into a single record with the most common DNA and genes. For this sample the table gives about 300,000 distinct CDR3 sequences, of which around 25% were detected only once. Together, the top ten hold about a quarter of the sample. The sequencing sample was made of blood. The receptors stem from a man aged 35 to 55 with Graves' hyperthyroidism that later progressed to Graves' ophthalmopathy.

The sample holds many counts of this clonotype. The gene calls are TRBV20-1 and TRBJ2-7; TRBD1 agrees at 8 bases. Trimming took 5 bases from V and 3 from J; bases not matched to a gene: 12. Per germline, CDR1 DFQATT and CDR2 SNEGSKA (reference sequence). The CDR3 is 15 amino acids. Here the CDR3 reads CSAQRPGTGDYEQYF. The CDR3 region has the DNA TGCAGTGCTCAGCGGCCCGGGACAGGAGACTACGAGCAGTACTTC.

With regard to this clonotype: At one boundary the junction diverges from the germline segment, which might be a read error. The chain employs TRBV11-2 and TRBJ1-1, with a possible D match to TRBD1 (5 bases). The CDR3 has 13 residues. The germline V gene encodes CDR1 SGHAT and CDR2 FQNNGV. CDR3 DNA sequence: TGTGCCAGCAGTGCGGGGCGGGGCACTGAAGCTTGCTTT. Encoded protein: CASSAGRGTEACF.

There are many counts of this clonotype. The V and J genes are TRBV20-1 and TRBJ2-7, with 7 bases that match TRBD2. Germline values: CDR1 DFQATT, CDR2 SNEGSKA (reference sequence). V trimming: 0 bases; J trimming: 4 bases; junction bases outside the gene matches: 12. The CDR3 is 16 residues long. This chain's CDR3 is CSARDWTGGHGYEQYF. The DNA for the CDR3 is TGCAGTGCTAGAGATTGGACGGGAGGTCACGGATACGAGCAGTACTTC.

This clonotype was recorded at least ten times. CDR3 protein: CASSNTGGWQPQHF. CDR3 nucleotides: TGTGCCAGCAGTAATACAGGGGGCTGGCAGCCCCAGCATTTT. The chain couples TRBV2 to TRBJ1-5; 9 nucleotides line up with TRBD1. V dropped 5 bases and J dropped 7; count of bases not matched to a gene: 6. This CDR3 region has 14 residues. Germline assignment: CDR1 SNHLY and CDR2 FYNNEI.

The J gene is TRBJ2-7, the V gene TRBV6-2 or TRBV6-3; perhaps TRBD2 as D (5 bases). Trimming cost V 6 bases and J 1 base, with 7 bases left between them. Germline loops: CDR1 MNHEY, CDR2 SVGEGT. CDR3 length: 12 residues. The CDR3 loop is CASREESYEQYF. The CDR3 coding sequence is TGTGCCAGCAGGGAGGAGTCCTACGAGCAGTACTTC.

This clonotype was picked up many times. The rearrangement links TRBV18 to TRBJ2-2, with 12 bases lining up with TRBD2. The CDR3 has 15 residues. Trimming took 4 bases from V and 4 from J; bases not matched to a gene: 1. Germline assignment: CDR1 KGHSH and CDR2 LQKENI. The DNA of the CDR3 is TGTGCCAGCTCACGGACTAGCGGGACCACCGGGGAGCTGTTTTTT. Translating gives CASSRTSGTTGELFF.

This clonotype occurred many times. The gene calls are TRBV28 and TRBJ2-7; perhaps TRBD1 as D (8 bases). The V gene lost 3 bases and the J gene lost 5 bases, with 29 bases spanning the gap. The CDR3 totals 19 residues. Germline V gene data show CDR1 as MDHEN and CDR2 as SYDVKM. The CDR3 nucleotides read TGTGCCAGCAGTTTCTCGGGACAGGTCGGCGGGAGTGGCTTGGACGAGCAGTACTTC. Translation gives CASSFSGQVGGSGLDEQYF.

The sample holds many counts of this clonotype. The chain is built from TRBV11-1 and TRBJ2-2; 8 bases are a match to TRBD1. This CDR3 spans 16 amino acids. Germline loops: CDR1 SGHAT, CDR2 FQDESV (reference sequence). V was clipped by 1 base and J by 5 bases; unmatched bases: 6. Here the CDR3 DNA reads TGTGCCAGCAGCTTAGTCCAGGGGGCACGGACCGGGGAGCTGTTTTTT. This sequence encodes CASSLVQGARTGELFF. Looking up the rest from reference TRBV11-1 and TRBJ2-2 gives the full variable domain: EAEVAQSPRYKITEKSQAVAFWCDPISGHATLYWYRQILGQGPELLVQFQDESVVDDSQLPKDRFSAERLKGVDSTLKIQPAELGDSAMYLCASSLVQGARTGELFFGEGSRLTVL.

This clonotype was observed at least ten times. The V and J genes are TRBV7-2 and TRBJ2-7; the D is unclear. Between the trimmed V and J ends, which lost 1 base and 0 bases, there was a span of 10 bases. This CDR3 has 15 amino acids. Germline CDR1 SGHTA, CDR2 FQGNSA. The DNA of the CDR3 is TGTGCCAGCAGCTTAGGGGTCGAAAGCTCCTACGAGCAGTACTTC. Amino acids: CASSLGVESSYEQYF.

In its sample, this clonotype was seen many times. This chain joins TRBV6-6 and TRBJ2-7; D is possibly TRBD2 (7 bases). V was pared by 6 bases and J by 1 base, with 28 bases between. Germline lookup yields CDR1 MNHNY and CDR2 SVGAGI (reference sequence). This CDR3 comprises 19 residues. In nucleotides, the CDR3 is TGTGCCAGCAGGATACCCCGAAGCGGGACACGGAACCGGTCCTACGAGCAGTACTTC. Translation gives CASRIPRSGTRNRSYEQYF.

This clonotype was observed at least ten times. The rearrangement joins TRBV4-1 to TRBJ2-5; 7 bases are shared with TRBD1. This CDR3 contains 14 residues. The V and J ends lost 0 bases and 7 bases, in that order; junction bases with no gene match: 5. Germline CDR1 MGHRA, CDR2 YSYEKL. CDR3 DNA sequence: TGCGCCAGCAGCCAAGATCGGACAGGCTGGACCCAGTACTTC. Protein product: CASSQDRTGWTQYF.

The CDR3 region has the DNA TGTGCCAGCTGGGGGCTGGGACTTGAAGCTTTCTTT. Amino acid sequence: CASWGLGLEAFF. This chain uses TRBV28 with TRBJ1-1; a weak D match, TRBD1 (6 bases). The CDR3 runs to 12 residues. Trimming cost V 8 bases and J 7 bases, with 14 bases left between them. Germline V gives CDR1 MDHEN, CDR2 SYDVKM.